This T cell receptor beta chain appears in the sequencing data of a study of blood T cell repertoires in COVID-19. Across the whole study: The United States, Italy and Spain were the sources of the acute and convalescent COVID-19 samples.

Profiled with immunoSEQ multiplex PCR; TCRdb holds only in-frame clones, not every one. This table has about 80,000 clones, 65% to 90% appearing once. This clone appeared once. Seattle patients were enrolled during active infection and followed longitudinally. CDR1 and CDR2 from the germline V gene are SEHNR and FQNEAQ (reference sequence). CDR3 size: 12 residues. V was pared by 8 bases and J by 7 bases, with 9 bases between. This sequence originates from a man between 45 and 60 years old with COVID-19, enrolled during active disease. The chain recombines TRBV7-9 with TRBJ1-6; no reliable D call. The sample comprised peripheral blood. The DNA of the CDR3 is TGTGCCAGCGTAGAGATAAATTCACCCCTCCACTTT. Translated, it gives CASVEINSPLHF.